The source of this T cell receptor (beta chain) is a study of cytomegalovirus exposure and HLA in healthy donors. Findings of the study overall: Listed as cytomegalovirus-associated were 150 or so TCR beta chains.

About this clone itself: Its cognate antigen is unknown.

The ends lost 6 bases at V and 1 base at J; junction bases unmatched: 4. The CDR3 is 14 amino acids. Germline V gives CDR1 ENHRY, CDR2 SYGVKD. It was with 60 Vbeta and 13 Jbeta primers that the PCR ran. This table comes from immunoSEQ multiplex PCR, and its TCRdb copy is limited to in-frame clones, with some not included. The sample records around 55,000 clones, about three quarters being singletons. The source is a female donor in good health and CMV-seronegative. This chain connects TRBV10-3 to TRBJ1-1, with TRBD1 matching 8 bases. Source material: PBMCs. Here the CDR3 reads CAIRPGTGNTEAFF. The CDR3 DNA sequence: TGTGCCATCAGGCCGGGGACAGGGAACACTGAAGCTTTCTTT.